The clone carrying this T cell receptor (beta chain) was seen repeatedly, ten times or more. This record belongs to a study of spatial heterogeneity in lung cancer. For the study at large: Detection of beta-chain sequences consistently exceeded that of alpha-chain sequences. Combinations of a unique TCR and a UMI were tallied in raw reads, and on average each appeared more than ten times.

Trimming pared 3 bases from V and 2 bases from J, leaving 8 bases between. Germline lookup yields CDR1 DFQATT and CDR2 SNEGSKA (reference sequence). CDR3 length: 12 amino acids. TCRdb re-analysed the 5' RACE reads in MiXCR, keeping a single row per CDR3 protein. Here the sample spans tens of thousands of distinct CDR3 sequences, roughly 13% being singletons. Time point indicated: sample taken at primary tumor resection. No cells were sorted before sequencing. The whole RNA sequenced was extracted from tumor, nontumor lung or frozen PBMC. The sequencing here drew on PBMCs, taken at surgery. The clonotype originates from a male donor with early-stage non-small cell lung cancer. The chain couples TRBV20-1 to TRBJ2-7; D is undetermined. CDR3 sequence (DNA): TGCAGTGCTAGTTTGTCAGCCTACGAGCAGTACTTC. This encodes CSASLSAYEQYF.